The clone carrying this TCR beta chain occurred a few times. The entry originates in a study of blood T cell repertoires in COVID-19. Study information: COVID-19 samples collected from the United States, Italy and Spain covered acute and convalescent phases. Sample material is recorded as cDNA or gDNA derived from T cells, B-cell-depleted T cells, or PBMCs.

Original processing methods: Estimated nucleated cell counts came from reference gene primer amplification. Clones were read by immunoSEQ multiplex PCR, and TCRdb kept only the in-frame ones, dropping some. That table furnishes V, J and clone size, whereas the DNA furnished D and trimming. The sample contains about 110,000 clones, roughly 88% of which appear only once. This CDR3 contains 12 residues. With 2 bases removed from V and 6 bases from J, the gap between germline ends came to 7 bases. CDR1 and CDR2 from the germline V gene are KGHSH and LQKENI. J is TRBJ1-2 and V is TRBV18, with no clear D. Sequenced sample: peripheral blood. The source is a woman older than 75 with active or convalescent COVID-19. The CDR3 loop is CASSPTGNGYTF. CDR3 nucleotides: TGTGCCAGCTCACCAACGGGGAATGGCTACACCTTC.